This T cell receptor beta chain was identified during a study of Graves' ophthalmopathy and Graves' hyperthyroidism. The authors amplified TCR beta CDR3 regions, and they did so from RNA transcripts for repertoire sequencing. After a first-round RT-PCR with HTBI primers, a second-round multiplex PCR was run. Using its own MiXCR run on the multiplex PCR reads, TCRdb lists one record per CDR3 protein. The sample has 400,000 or so distinct CDR3 sequences; just over 15% are singletons. This clonotype was counted ten times or more. The receptor comes from a woman aged 18-29 years with stable Graves' hyperthyroidism. Sequenced input: peripheral blood.

The CDR3 loop is CASGLTLRYSPYTGELFF. CDR3 nucleotides: TGTGCTAGTGGTTTGACCCTTCGATACTCACCCTACACCGGGGAGCTGTTTTTT. This sequence joins TRBV12-5 and TRBJ2-2; D is uncertain. CDR1 is LGHNT, CDR2 FRNRAP, per germline. V was trimmed by 2 bases and J by 3 bases, leaving 19 bases between them. CDR3 length equals 18 residues.